This passage covers 14 T cell receptor beta chains from one sample sequenced in a study of T cell repertoires in cytomegalovirus infection. TCRdb itself ran the reads through MiXCR, one entry per CDR3 protein. The sample consists of some 130,000 distinct CDR3 sequences, almost 9% of them appearing once. Sequencing was performed on PBMCs. Source of these receptors: a human donor in good health (CMV status not recorded). Some clones in this sample may be carry-over from other donors' samples.

Many counts were recorded for this clonotype. The chain has TRBV29-1 and TRBJ2-3; D gene uncertain. Trimming removed 5 bases from V and 5 bases from J, with 11 bases in between. Germline lookup yields CDR1 SQVTM and CDR2 ANQGSEA. The CDR3 spans 12 residues. The CDR3 region is CSVSHYGDTQYF. The CDR3 coding sequence is TGCAGCGTTTCCCATTATGGAGATACGCAGTATTTT.

At least ten counts were recorded for this clonotype. The CDR3 DNA is TGTGCCAGCAGCTGGGGGGGGATGAACACTGAAGCTTTCTTT. Amino acid sequence: CASSWGGMNTEAFF. The V gene is TRBV7-2, the J gene TRBJ1-1; D is perhaps TRBD1 (5 bases). V was clipped by 4 bases and J by 0 bases, with 9 bases between them. Germline CDR1 reads SGHTA; CDR2 reads FQGNSA. There are 14 residues in the CDR3. The variable domain in full, with the rest retrieved from reference TRBV7-2 and TRBJ1-1, is GAGVSQSPSNKVTEKGKDVELRCDPISGHTALYWYRQSLGQGLEFLIYFQGNSAPDKSGLPSDRFSAERTGGSVSTLTIQRTQQEDSAVYLCASSWGGMNTEAFFGQGTRLTVV.

This clonotype was seen a handful of times. The rearrangement joins TRBV6-6 to TRBJ2-7; D possibly corresponds to TRBD2 (6 bases). The CDR3 has 15 residues. The V gene lost 5 bases and the J gene lost 2 bases, with 16 bases spanning the gap. CDR1 MNHNY and CDR2 SVGAGI come from the germline V gene (reference sequence). CDR3 in DNA: TGTGCCAGCAGTATCAGGGCCGGGGGTCCCTACGAGCAGTACTTC. It translates to CASSIRAGGPYEQYF.

This clonotype has ten or more counts. The rearrangement uses TRBV24-1 and TRBJ2-5; TRBD2 is a possible D gene (5 bases). The CDR3 loop spans 12 amino acids. CDR1 KGHDR and CDR2 SFDVKD come from the germline V gene. With 4 bases removed from V and 6 bases from J, the gap between germline ends came to 8 bases. The CDR3, as DNA: TGTGCCACCAGTGAGAGAGGGAAGACCCAGTACTTC. Residues: CATSERGKTQYF.

This clonotype has just a few counts. The chain uses TRBV30 and TRBJ1-1; a weak D match, TRBD1 (6 bases). The V end was cut by 0 bases, the J end by 5 bases, with 13 bases between. Germline V CDR1 and CDR2: GTSNPN, SVGIG (reference sequence). The CDR3 length is 14 residues. The CDR3 sequence is CAWSVGGSWTEAFF. For the CDR3, the DNA is TGTGCCTGGAGTGTGGGGGGCAGTTGGACTGAAGCTTTCTTT.

The sample holds many counts of this clonotype. CDR3 nucleotides: TGTGCCAGTAGTATAGATCGCGGGATGGAAGCTTTCTTT. This translates into CASSIDRGMEAFF. The chain links TRBV19 to TRBJ1-1; D ambiguous. CDR1 and CDR2 from the germline V gene are LNHDA and SQIVND (reference sequence). The CDR3 sequence is 13 residues long. The V gene lost 0 bases and the J gene lost 8 bases, with 10 bases spanning the gap.

Many counts were recorded for this clonotype. The CDR3 nucleotides are TGTGCCAGTAGTAGACCGGGAGGAAACTCTGGAAACACCATATATTTT. This sequence encodes CASSRPGGNSGNTIYF. V usage is TRBV19 and J usage is TRBJ1-3, with D hard to call. This CDR3 comprises 16 residues. Per the germline V gene, CDR1 is LNHDA and CDR2 is SQIVND (reference sequence). Trimming pared 4 bases from V and 0 bases from J, leaving 13 bases between.

The rearrangement uses TRBV5-4 and TRBJ1-2, with TRBD1 matching 7 bases. CDR1 is SGHNT, CDR2 YYREEE, per germline (reference sequence). J gave up 4 bases and V 5 bases, and 5 bases lay outside the gene matches. The CDR3 consists of 13 residues. In nucleotides, the CDR3 is TGTGCCAGCAGGGCCGCAGGGGGCTATGGCTACACCTTC. Amino acids: CASRAAGGYGYTF.

This clonotype came up many times. The chain uses TRBV5-1 and TRBJ2-6, with TRBD1 matching 8 bases. V shed 0 bases, J shed 0 bases, and the junction held 5 bases outside the gene matches. The length of the CDR3 is 18 residues. Germline V CDR1 and CDR2: SGHRS, YFSETQ. The CDR3 loop is CASSLGTGLGSGANVLTF. DNA for the CDR3: TGCGCCAGCAGCTTGGGGACAGGGCTTGGCTCTGGGGCCAACGTCCTGACTTTC.

This clonotype showed up many times. V is TRBV28 and J is TRBJ1-1, with D unresolved. The CDR3 runs 13 residues. The germline V gene encodes CDR1 MDHEN and CDR2 SYDVKM. V lost 2 bases to trimming and J lost 7 bases, with 11 bases between them. The CDR3 spells CASSLVDGSEAFF. DNA for the CDR3: TGTGCCAGCAGTTTAGTGGACGGCAGTGAAGCTTTCTTT.

This clonotype was seen at least ten times. The chain has TRBV19 and TRBJ2-2; 12 bases fit TRBD2. The CDR3 totals 14 residues. V was pared by 7 bases and J by 6 bases, with 3 bases of the junction left unmatched. CDR1 LNHDA and CDR2 SQIVND come from the germline V gene (reference sequence). The CDR3 DNA is TGTGCCAGTATCCCTAGCGGGGGGGCCGGGGAGCTGTTTTTT. It translates to CASIPSGGAGELFF.

Many counts were recorded for this clonotype. The chain couples TRBV28 to TRBJ2-5; a possible D gene is TRBD2 (7 bases). V lost 7 bases to trimming and J lost 2 bases, with 20 bases between them. The CDR3 loop spans 16 amino acids. Germline loops: CDR1 MDHEN, CDR2 SYDVKM. The CDR3, as DNA: TGTGCCAGCACCCTAGGGGGGGCCCGACCTCAAGAGACCCAGTACTTC. This codes for CASTLGGARPQETQYF.

This clonotype was observed at least ten times. The chain couples TRBV20-1 to TRBJ2-4, with 7 bases identical to TRBD1. This CDR3 region has 15 residues. Germline assignment: CDR1 DFQATT and CDR2 SNEGSKA (reference sequence). V dropped 5 bases and J dropped 4; count of bases not matched to a gene: 11. The CDR3 here is CSALNPGQMKNIQYF. Written as DNA, the CDR3 is TGCAGTGCTTTGAATCCGGGACAGATGAAAAACATTCAGTACTTC.

V usage is TRBV20-1 and J usage is TRBJ2-1; TRBD2 matches at 7 bases. This CDR3 has 15 amino acids. J gave up 1 base and V 6 bases, and 9 bases lay outside the gene matches. Germline loops: CDR1 DFQATT, CDR2 SNEGSKA (reference sequence). CDR3 nucleotides: TGCAGTGCACCGAGCCTAGCGGCTTCCTACAATGAGCAGTTCTTC. Residues: CSAPSLAASYNEQFF.